Listed here are 11 T cell receptor beta chains from one sample, sequenced in a study of cytomegalovirus exposure and HLA in healthy donors listed by TCRdb under 2017. The library was obtained by the immunoSEQ multiplex PCR assay. The immuneACCESS repertoire file appears here via TCRdb, limited to in-frame rearrangements. These files lack a portion of the clones; in checked studies, under half of the deficit traces to unresolved V genes, and the cause of the others is not known. This sample has some 200,000 clones in its table, and more than 65% of those were observed once. The ten largest clones take up around 15% of the sample. Material: PBMCs. The receptor set was obtained from a woman aged 25 to 39 in good health and CMV-seropositive.

The J gene is TRBJ2-3, the V gene TRBV4-2; D not certain. V lost 4 bases and J lost 5, with 13 bases in between. The CDR3 has 14 residues. Germline V gene sequence: CDR1 LGHNA, CDR2 YNFKEQ. The CDR3 here is CASSPLRRGDTQYF. Written as DNA, the CDR3 is TGTGCCAGCAGCCCCCTTCGACGAGGAGATACGCAGTATTTT.

The rearrangement links TRBV19 to TRBJ2-1, with TRBD2 as a possible D gene (5 bases). Trimming took off 4 bases at V and 0 bases at J, with 16 bases between the two ends. Germline V gene lookup returns CDR1 LNHDA and CDR2 SQIVND (reference sequence). This CDR3 comprises 17 residues. The CDR3 DNA is TGTGCCAGTAGTACCCCTCTAGCCGTTAGCTCCTACAATGAGCAGTTCTTC. As protein: CASSTPLAVSSYNEQFF.

The V call is TRBV2, the J call TRBJ2-1; 11 nucleotides line up with TRBD2. Looked up from germline, CDR1 is SNHLY and CDR2 is FYNNEI. The CDR3 is made up of 14 amino acids. The trim removed 4 bases at V and 12 bases at J, leaving 8 bases unmatched. CDR3 protein: CASSATSGSRGQFF. CDR3 nucleotides: TGTGCCAGCAGTGCCACTAGCGGGAGTAGGGGGCAGTTCTTC. Full variable domain (outside the CDR3, taken from reference TRBV2 and TRBJ2-1): EPEVTQTPSHQVTQMGQEVILRCVPISNHLYFYWYRQILGQKVEFLVSFYNNEISEKSEIFDDQFSVERPDGSNFTLKIRSTKLEDSAMYFCASSATSGSRGQFFGPGTRLTVL.

This chain links TRBV27 with TRBJ1-2; a weak D match, TRBD1 (5 bases). Trimming shortened V by 3 bases and J by 7 bases, and 12 bases separated the two germline ends. The CDR3 has 13 residues. The V gene's germline CDR1 is MNHEY and CDR2 SMNVEV (reference sequence). CDR3 bases: TGTGCCAGCAGTTTTACACCCGGGGGTGGCTACACCTTC. Translating gives CASSFTPGGGYTF.

The chain recombines TRBV6-1 with TRBJ2-7; 8 bases fit TRBD1. CDR1 is MNHNS and CDR2 is SASEGT in the germline V gene. The CDR3 consists of 14 residues. Trimming removed 6 bases from V and 2 bases from J; junction bases left unmatched: 6. The CDR3 spells CASRGDRMTYEQYF. The CDR3 nucleotides read TGTGCCAGCAGAGGGGACAGGATGACCTACGAGCAGTACTTC.

The chain has TRBV7-9 and TRBJ2-1; 9 nucleotides agree with TRBD2. The CDR3 extends over 15 amino acids. V shed 6 bases, J shed 5 bases, and the junction held 8 bases outside the gene matches. The germline V gene encodes CDR1 SEHNR and CDR2 FQNEAQ (reference sequence). CDR3 sequence (DNA): TGTGCCAGCAGACCCGGCCTAGCGGGAAACAATGAGCAGTTCTTC. Translated: CASRPGLAGNNEQFF. The full variable domain, rest sourced from reference TRBV7-9 and TRBJ2-1, is DTGVSQNPRHKITKRGQNVTFRCDPISEHNRLYWYRQTLGQGPEFLTYFQNEAQLEKSRLLSDRFSAERPKGSFSTLEIQRTEQGDSAMYLCASRPGLAGNNEQFFGPGTRLTVL.

This sequence joins TRBV4-1 and TRBJ2-3; possibly TRBD2 for D (6 bases). The CDR3 totals 15 residues. The germline gives CDR1 MGHRA, CDR2 YSYEKL. The V and J ends lost 4 bases and 6 bases respectively, with 17 bases between them. CDR3 amino acids: CASSRFFGGRDTQYF. The DNA for the CDR3 is TGCGCCAGCAGCCGTTTTTTTGGAGGGCGGGATACGCAGTATTTT.

The chain combines TRBV2 with TRBJ2-3; the match to TRBD2 covers 7 bases. The CDR3 loop spans 14 amino acids. Germline values: CDR1 SNHLY, CDR2 FYNNEI. The CDR3 DNA is TGTGCGGCAGCAGGAACAGCGGGAACAGATACGCAGTATTTT. It translates to CAAAGTAGTDTQYF.

The chain links TRBV30 to TRBJ2-4, with TRBD2 matching over 10 bases. The CDR3 contains 16 residues. Germline V gene sequence: CDR1 GTSNPN, CDR2 SVGIG (reference sequence). V was clipped by 3 bases and J by 2 bases; unmatched bases: 7. CDR3 loop: CAWRPGLATSKNIQYF. The CDR3, as DNA: TGTGCCTGGAGGCCGGGACTAGCGACCTCCAAAAACATTCAGTACTTC.

The chain is built from TRBV10-3 and TRBJ2-7, with 10 bases matching TRBD1. The CDR3 is made up of 15 amino acids. Germline V gene data show CDR1 as ENHRY and CDR2 as SYGVKD. Losses at the gene ends were 5 bases for V and 2 bases for J; bases not matched to a gene: 6. CDR3 protein: CAISIEDRGTYEQYF. The CDR3 nucleotides are TGTGCCATCAGTATTGAGGACAGGGGGACCTACGAGCAGTACTTC.

The CDR3 coding sequence is TGTGCCAGCAGCTTTCTTGGGCAGGATCAGCCCCAGCATTTT. Translation: CASSFLGQDQPQHF. The chain is built from TRBV7-9 and TRBJ1-5; D unclear. CDR1 is SEHNR and CDR2 is FQNEAQ in the germline V gene (reference sequence). V shed 3 bases and J shed 5 bases, with 11 bases lying between them. This CDR3 region has 14 residues.